Below, 20 T cell receptor beta chains from the same sample are listed, as sequenced in a study of T cells in Graves' hyperthyroidism and ophthalmopathy. The CDR3 regions of TCR beta were amplified from RNA transcripts. The study used the HTBI primer set for a first-round RT-PCR of the TCR CDR3. MiXCR, applied by TCRdb to the multiplex PCR reads, yields one record per CDR3 protein. The data show about 700,000 distinct CDR3 sequences, with approximately 14% seen just once and roughly 10% held by the top ten. Sequencing was performed on blood. These receptors originate from a woman between 18 and 29 years old with Graves' hyperthyroidism.

In its sample, this clonotype was seen a few times. The chain is built from TRBV25-1 and TRBJ2-7; D is ambiguous. Trimming took 3 bases from V and 2 from J, leaving 14 bases between them. The CDR3 contains 15 residues. Germline V gene data show CDR1 as MGHDK and CDR2 as SYGVNS. CDR3 loop: CASSDKAAVTYEQYF. CDR3 DNA sequence: TGTGCCAGCAGTGATAAGGCAGCCGTCACCTACGAGCAGTACTTC.

The chain carries TRBV19 and TRBJ1-4, with D unclear. CDR3 length: 18 residues. V lost 5 bases to trimming and J lost 0 bases, with 19 bases between them. Germline V gives CDR1 LNHDA, CDR2 SQIVND (reference sequence). As DNA, the CDR3 is TGTGCCAGTAGTTGGGGTCGGGGAAATAGCGCAACTAATGAAAAACTGTTTTTT. The encoded protein is CASSWGRGNSATNEKLFF.

This clonotype was observed a handful of times. This rearrangement joins TRBV11-2 to TRBJ1-3; a possible D gene is TRBD1 (6 bases). Per the germline V gene, CDR1 is SGHAT and CDR2 is FQNNGV. The CDR3 covers 16 residues. Trimming shortened V by 3 bases and J by 0 bases, and 12 bases separated the two germline ends. The CDR3 DNA follows: TGTGCCAGCAGCTTCTTGAGGGGGTCCTCTGGAAACACCATATATTTT. Amino acids: CASSFLRGSSGNTIYF.

This clonotype was seen at least ten times. The rearrangement links TRBV4-1 to TRBJ2-7; tentative D call: TRBD2 (6 bases). V dropped 1 base and J dropped 3 bases, with 10 bases sitting between them. Germline assignment: CDR1 MGHRA and CDR2 YSYEKL. The CDR3 is made up of 14 amino acids. CDR3 sequence reads: CASSQVSGNYEQYF. The DNA for the CDR3 is TGCGCCAGCAGCCAAGTTAGCGGAAACTACGAGCAGTACTTC.

This clonotype was detected ten times or more. The chain joins TRBV6-1 to TRBJ2-1; D might be TRBD2 (5 bases). Germline V gives CDR1 MNHNS, CDR2 SASEGT. Trimming pared 2 bases from V and 12 bases from J, leaving 11 bases between. The CDR3 is 12 residues long. This CDR3 reads CASSEYQRMQFF. The CDR3, as DNA: TGTGCCAGCAGTGAATACCAGCGGATGCAGTTCTTC.

This clonotype was detected many times. The chain uses TRBV18 and TRBJ1-5; possible D gene TRBD1, 5 bases. The CDR3 sequence is 17 residues long. The germline V gene has CDR1 KGHSH and CDR2 LQKENI. Trimming shortened V by 4 bases and J by 0 bases, and 16 bases separated the two germline ends. The CDR3 nucleotides read TGTGCCAGCTCACAAGGGGTCGGATCATATAGCAATCAGCCCCAGCATTTT. Translating it yields CASSQGVGSYSNQPQHF.

The gene calls are TRBV9 and TRBJ1-2, with D perhaps TRBD1 (6 bases). Between the trimmed V and J ends, which lost 0 bases and 1 base, there was a span of 16 bases. The CDR3 has 17 residues. Germline CDR1 is SGDLS and CDR2 is YYNGEE. The CDR3 DNA reads TGTGCCAGCAGCGTAGCTCCAGGGGCGGAGGGTAACTATGGCTACACCTTC. This codes for CASSVAPGAEGNYGYTF. The entire variable domain, with the rest obtained from reference TRBV9 and TRBJ1-2, is as follows: DSGVTQTPKHLITATGQRVTLRCSPRSGDLSVYWYQQSLDQGLQFLIQYYNGEERAKGNILERFSAQQFPDLHSELNLSSLELGDSALYFCASSVAPGAEGNYGYTFGSGTRLTVV.

This clonotype was seen many times. The rearrangement joins TRBV2 to TRBJ2-1; perhaps D is TRBD1 or TRBD2 (5 bases each). The CDR3 loop spans 17 amino acids. Per the germline V gene, CDR1 is SNHLY and CDR2 is FYNNEI. V dropped 6 bases and J dropped 6 bases, with 24 bases sitting between them. The CDR3 region is CASRSLKRTRGGNEQFF. The CDR3 region has the DNA TGTGCCAGCAGAAGTTTAAAGAGGACACGGGGTGGCAATGAGCAGTTCTTC.

This clonotype has just a few counts. The gene calls are TRBV19 and TRBJ1-6; 7 positions match TRBD1. Germline V CDR1 and CDR2: LNHDA, SQIVND (reference sequence). The V and J ends lost 2 bases and 8 bases, in that order; junction bases with no gene match: 12. The CDR3 sequence is 17 residues long. The CDR3 here is CASSIWIDGTAYSPLHF. Written as DNA, the CDR3 is TGTGCCAGTAGTATATGGATTGATGGGACAGCTTATTCACCCCTCCACTTT.

This clonotype was seen repeatedly, ten times or more. This chain joins TRBV12-3 or TRBV12-4 and TRBJ2-7; possibly TRBD1 or TRBD2 for D (5 bases each). The CDR3 is 16 residues long. V shed 0 bases and J shed 4 bases, with 16 bases lying between them. The CDR3 is CASSLAMGPGLYEQYF. The CDR3 DNA reads as TGTGCCAGCAGTTTAGCGATGGGACCCGGCTTGTACGAGCAGTACTTC.

This clonotype was picked up one time. The V call is TRBV29-1, the J call TRBJ1-2; the D gene is possibly TRBD1 (5 bases). CDR3 length equals 14 residues. The V end was cut by 5 bases, the J end by 1 base, with 14 bases between. Germline values: CDR1 SQVTM, CDR2 ANQGSEA. The CDR3: CSVSREADNYGYTF. The CDR3 DNA reads as TGCAGCGTTTCCAGGGAGGCAGATAACTATGGCTACACCTTC.

The table lists this clonotype with a few counts. The chain employs TRBV4-1 and TRBJ1-1; D is ambiguous. Trimming took 0 bases from V and 0 from J, leaving 8 bases between them. The CDR3 length is 15 residues. Germline CDR1 reads MGHRA; CDR2 reads YSYEKL. The CDR3 DNA sequence: TGCGCCAGCAGCCAAGAGTTACGGCTGAACACTGAAGCTTTCTTT. Residues: CASSQELRLNTEAFF.

This sequence joins TRBV20-1 and TRBJ1-6, with no clear D. CDR3 length: 12 residues. The germline V and J ends were trimmed by 6 bases and 7 bases, with 10 bases remaining between them. CDR1 and CDR2 from the germline V gene are DFQATT and SNEGSKA (reference sequence). CDR3 amino acids: CSARTGNSPLHF. CDR3 bases: TGCAGTGCCAGGACGGGGAATTCACCCCTCCACTTT.

In nucleotides, the CDR3 is TGTGCCACCAGCATCCGACAGGGTGCCTACAATGAGCAGTTCTTC. Translating gives CATSIRQGAYNEQFF. V and J are TRBV15 and TRBJ2-1; 7 bases map to TRBD1. CDR3 length: 15 residues. Trimming removed 4 bases from V and 2 bases from J; junction bases left unmatched: 5. CDR1 and CDR2 from the germline V gene are LNHNV and YYDKDF (reference sequence).

This clonotype was counted many times. The CDR3 DNA sequence: TGTGCCAGCATTTTGACTAGCGGGCCGAACACCGGGGAGCTGTTTTTT. This codes for CASILTSGPNTGELFF. The rearrangement links TRBV6-1 to TRBJ2-2; 10 bases are shared with TRBD2. The CDR3 runs 16 residues. The junction had 5 bases not matched to a gene; V was cut back by 7 bases and J by 0 bases. CDR1 is MNHNS, CDR2 SASEGT, per germline.

This clonotype has at least ten counts. This chain connects TRBV12-3 or TRBV12-4 to TRBJ2-5, with unresolved D. The germline V and J ends were trimmed by 3 bases and 1 base, with 3 bases remaining between them. There are 12 residues in the CDR3. The CDR3 is CASSLSQETQYF. The DNA of the CDR3 is TGTGCCAGCAGTTTGTCCCAAGAGACCCAGTACTTC.

This clonotype turned up a few times. V gene TRBV30 combines with J gene TRBJ1-1; TRBD1 might be the D (5 bases). The CDR3 extends over 13 amino acids. Trimming removed 0 bases from V and 4 bases from J, with 9 bases in between. Looked up from germline, CDR1 is GTSNPN and CDR2 is SVGIG (reference sequence). CDR3 sequence: CAWSVLTGTEAFF. The CDR3 bases are TGTGCCTGGAGTGTATTAACAGGCACTGAAGCTTTCTTT.

This clonotype came up many times. The V gene is TRBV30, the J gene TRBJ2-5; 8 bases are shared with TRBD1. The length of the CDR3 is 13 residues. Trimming took 0 bases from V and 4 from J; bases not matched to a gene: 1. In germline, CDR1 is GTSNPN, CDR2 SVGIG (reference sequence). The CDR3 nucleotides read TGTGCCTGGAGTGTCGGACAGGGAGAGACCCAGTACTTC. Protein product: CAWSVGQGETQYF.

This clonotype was counted many times. The chain combines TRBV2 with TRBJ2-5, with D possibly matching TRBD1 (6 bases). Germline assignment: CDR1 SNHLY and CDR2 FYNNEI. The CDR3 sequence is 14 residues long. The germline V and J ends were trimmed by 4 bases and 1 base, with 10 bases remaining between them. This CDR3 is CASSVGQFQETQYF. The CDR3 bases are TGTGCCAGCAGTGTAGGACAGTTCCAAGAGACCCAGTACTTC. The full variable domain, rest sourced from reference TRBV2 and TRBJ2-5, is EPEVTQTPSHQVTQMGQEVILRCVPISNHLYFYWYRQILGQKVEFLVSFYNNEISEKSEIFDDQFSVERPDGSNFTLKIRSTKLEDSAMYFCASSVGQFQETQYFGPGTRLLVL.

Comment on this clonotype: This may be a read error: a much more frequent sequence differs by one nucleotide. The CDR3 does not end in the conserved phenylalanine or tryptophan, so this is likely a read error. The chain couples TRBV28 to TRBJ1-1, with 10 bases fitting TRBD1. CDR1 MDHEN and CDR2 SYDVKM come from the germline V gene. V shed 2 bases, J shed 1 base, and the junction held 7 bases outside the gene matches. The CDR3 loop spans 17 amino acids. The CDR3: CASSLLTGGGPNTEAFL. Here the CDR3 DNA reads TGTGCCAGCAGTTTACTGACAGGGGGCGGACCGAACACTGAAGCTTTCCTT.